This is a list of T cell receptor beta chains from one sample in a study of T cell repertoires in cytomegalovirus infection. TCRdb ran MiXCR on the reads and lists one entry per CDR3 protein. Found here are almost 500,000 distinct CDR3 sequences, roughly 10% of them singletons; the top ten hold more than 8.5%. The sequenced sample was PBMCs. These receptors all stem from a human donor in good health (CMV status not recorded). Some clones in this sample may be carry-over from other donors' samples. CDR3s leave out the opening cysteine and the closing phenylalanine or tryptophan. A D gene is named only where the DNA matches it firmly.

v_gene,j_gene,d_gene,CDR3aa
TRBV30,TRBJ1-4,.,AWSATWTRSTEKKLF
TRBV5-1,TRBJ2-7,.,ASSSGFNEQY
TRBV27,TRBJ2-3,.,ASSFRPGRTDTQY
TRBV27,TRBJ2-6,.,ASSLWGAGANVLT
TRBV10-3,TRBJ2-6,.,AISEARTRNSGANVLT
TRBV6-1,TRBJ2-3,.,ASSDLGGSTDTQY
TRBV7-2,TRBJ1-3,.,ASSRGRGGGNTIY
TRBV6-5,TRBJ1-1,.,ASSYGRAEAF
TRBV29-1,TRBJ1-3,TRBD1,SARPGTERNTIY
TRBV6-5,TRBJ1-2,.,ASSQGYLKLT
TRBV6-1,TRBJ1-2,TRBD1,ASRTGVDYGYT
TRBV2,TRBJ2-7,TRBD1,ASNEDRGHHEQY
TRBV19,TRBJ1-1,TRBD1,ASIALNRGWNTEAF
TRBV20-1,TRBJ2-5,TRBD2,SAGGGGGETQY
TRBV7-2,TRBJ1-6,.,ASSLDRLIGPLH
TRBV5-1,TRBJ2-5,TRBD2,ASSLAAGGLETQY
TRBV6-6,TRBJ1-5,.,ASSYRGDYQPQH
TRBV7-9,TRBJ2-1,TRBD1,ASSSTGASYNEQF
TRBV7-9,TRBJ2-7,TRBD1,ASSLGGGNEQY
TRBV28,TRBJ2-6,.,ASSLYGVGPGANVLT
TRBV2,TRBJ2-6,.,ASIRISGANVPT
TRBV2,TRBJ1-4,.,ASSAEEILNEKLF
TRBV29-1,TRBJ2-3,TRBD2,SVEDALGTSGRRDTQY
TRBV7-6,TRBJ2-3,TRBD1,ASSSGTGETDTQY
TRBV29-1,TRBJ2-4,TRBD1,SVETGKDIQY
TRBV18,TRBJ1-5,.,ASSPIREERQPQH
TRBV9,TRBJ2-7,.,ASSAAVGPSYEQY
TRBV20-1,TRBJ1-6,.,SARLPDPYVVSPLH
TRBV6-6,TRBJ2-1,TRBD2,ASRPSRLAGAADEQF
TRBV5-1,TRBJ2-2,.,ASSLADTNTGELF
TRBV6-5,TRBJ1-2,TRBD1,ASSPYGQGNGYT
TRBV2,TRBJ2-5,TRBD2,ASSAGTREETQY